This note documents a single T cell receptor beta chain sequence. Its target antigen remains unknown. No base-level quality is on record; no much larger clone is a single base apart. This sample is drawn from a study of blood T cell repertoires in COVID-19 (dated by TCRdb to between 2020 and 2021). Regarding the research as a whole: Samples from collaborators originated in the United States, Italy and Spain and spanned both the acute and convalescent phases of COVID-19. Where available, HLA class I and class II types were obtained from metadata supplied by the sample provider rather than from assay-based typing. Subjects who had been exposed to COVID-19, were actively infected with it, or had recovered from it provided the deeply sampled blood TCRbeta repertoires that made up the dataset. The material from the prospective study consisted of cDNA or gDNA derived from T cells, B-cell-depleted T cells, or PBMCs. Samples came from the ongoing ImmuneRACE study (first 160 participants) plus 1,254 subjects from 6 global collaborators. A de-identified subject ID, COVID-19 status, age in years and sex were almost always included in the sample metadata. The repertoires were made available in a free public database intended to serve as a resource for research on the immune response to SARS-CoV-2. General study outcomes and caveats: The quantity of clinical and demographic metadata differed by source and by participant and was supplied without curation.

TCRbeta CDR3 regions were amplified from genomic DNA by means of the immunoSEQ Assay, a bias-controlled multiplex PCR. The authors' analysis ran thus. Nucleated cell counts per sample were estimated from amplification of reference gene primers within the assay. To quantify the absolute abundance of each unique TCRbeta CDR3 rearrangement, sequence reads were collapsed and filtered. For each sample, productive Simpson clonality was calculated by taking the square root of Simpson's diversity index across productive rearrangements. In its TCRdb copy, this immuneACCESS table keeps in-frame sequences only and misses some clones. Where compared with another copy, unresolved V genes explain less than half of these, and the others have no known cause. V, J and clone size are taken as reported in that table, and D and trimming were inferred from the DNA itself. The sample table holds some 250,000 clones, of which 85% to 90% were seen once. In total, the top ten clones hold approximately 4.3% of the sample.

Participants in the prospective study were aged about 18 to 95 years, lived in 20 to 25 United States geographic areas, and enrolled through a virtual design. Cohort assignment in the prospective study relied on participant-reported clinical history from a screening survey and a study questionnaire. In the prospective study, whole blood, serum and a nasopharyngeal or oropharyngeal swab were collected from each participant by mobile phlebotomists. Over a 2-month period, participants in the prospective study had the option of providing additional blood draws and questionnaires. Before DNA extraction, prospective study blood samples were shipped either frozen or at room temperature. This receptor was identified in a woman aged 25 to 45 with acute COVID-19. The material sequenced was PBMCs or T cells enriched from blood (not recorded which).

This receptor has the CDR3 CASSTRPWQGNYGYTF. The DNA sequence follows: TGTGCCAGCAGCACCCGCCCCTGGCAGGGCAACTATGGCTACACCTTC. In this chain, TRBV13 is recombined with TRBJ1-2; the D region possibly corresponds to TRBD1 (5 bases align). Cut back by 5 bases and 2 bases, the V and J ends lie 18 bases apart. Spanning cysteine to phenylalanine, the CDR3 consists of 16 amino acids. The sequence is cut down to CDR3 DNA, 48 bases in frame from base 1. The germline V gene (reference sequence) supplies CDR1 PRHDT and CDR2 FYEKMQ.